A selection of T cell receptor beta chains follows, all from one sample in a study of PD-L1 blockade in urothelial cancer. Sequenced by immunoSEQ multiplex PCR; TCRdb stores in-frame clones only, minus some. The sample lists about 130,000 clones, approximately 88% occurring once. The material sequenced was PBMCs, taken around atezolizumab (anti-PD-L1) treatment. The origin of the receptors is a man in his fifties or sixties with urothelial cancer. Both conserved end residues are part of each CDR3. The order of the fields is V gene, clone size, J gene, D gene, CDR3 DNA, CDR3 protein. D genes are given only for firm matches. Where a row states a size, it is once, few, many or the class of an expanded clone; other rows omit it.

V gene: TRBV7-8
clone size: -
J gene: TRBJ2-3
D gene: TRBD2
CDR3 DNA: TGTGCCAGCAGCTCCCCCAAGGAGGGAGGGACGCAGGATACGCAGTATTTT
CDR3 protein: CASSSPKEGGTQDTQYF

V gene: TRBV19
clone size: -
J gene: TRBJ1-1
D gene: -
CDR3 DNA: TGTGCCAGTAGTAGCCGCGGGGAGCTGGGGACTGAAGCTTTCTTT
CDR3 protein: CASSSRGELGTEAFF

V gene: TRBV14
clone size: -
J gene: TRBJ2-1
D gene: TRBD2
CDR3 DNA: TGTGCCAGCGGGAGGGCCGAGAATGAGCAGTTCTTC
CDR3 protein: CASGRAENEQFF

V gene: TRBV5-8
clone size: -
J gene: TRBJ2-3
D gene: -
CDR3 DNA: TGTGCCAGCAGCCTGGGGGTGAGGGCCCAGAGGTCTACGCAGTATTTT
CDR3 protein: CASSLGVRAQRSTQYF

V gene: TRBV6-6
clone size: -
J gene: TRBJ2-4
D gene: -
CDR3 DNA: TGTGCCAGCAGTTATAAAACTCCGGGAGAGTACTTC
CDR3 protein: CASSYKTPGEYF

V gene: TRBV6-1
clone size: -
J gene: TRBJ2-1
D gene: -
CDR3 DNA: TGTGCCAGCAGCCTAGCGTCCTACAATGAGCAGTTCTTC
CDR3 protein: CASSLASYNEQFF

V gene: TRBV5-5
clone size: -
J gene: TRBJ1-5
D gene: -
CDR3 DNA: TGTGCCAGCAGCTTGGGACGGGGTGGTCAGCCCCAGCATTTT
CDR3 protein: CASSLGRGGQPQHF

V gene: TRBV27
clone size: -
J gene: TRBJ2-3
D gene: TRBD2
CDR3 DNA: TGTGCCAGCAGTTTATGGGGGGGGACGGCATCTAGCACAGATACGCAGTATTTT
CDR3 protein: CASSLWGGTASSTDTQYF

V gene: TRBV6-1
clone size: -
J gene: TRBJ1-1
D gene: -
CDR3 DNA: TGTGCCAGCAGTGAGATGCGGGGGTGGAACACTGAAGCTTTCTTT
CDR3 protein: CASSEMRGWNTEAFF

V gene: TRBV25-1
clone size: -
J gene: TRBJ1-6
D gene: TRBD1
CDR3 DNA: TGTGCCAGCAGTGTGGACAGGGCAAATTCACCCCTCCACTTT
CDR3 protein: CASSVDRANSPLHF

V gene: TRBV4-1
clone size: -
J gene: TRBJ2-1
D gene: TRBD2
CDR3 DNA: TGCGCCAGCAGCCAGGACACTAGCGGGAGTCGTCGTGAGCAGTTCTTC
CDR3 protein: CASSQDTSGSRREQFF

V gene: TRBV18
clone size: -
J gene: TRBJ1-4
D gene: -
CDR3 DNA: TGTGCCAGCTCACCACCAGGGGAAGCTAATGAAAAACTGTTTTTT
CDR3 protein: CASSPPGEANEKLFF

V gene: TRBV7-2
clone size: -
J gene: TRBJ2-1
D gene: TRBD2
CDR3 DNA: TGTGCCAGCAGCTTAGGGGGAAGCGGGAGGCATGAGCAGTTCTTC
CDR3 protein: CASSLGGSGRHEQFF

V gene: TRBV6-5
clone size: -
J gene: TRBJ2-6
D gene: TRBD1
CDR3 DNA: TGTGCCAGCAGGGACAGGGTCGGGGCCAACGTCCTGACTTTC
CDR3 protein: CASRDRVGANVLTF

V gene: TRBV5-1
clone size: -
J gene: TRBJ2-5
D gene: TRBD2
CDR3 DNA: TGCGCCAGCAGCCTAAATCCAGCGGGGGACCAAGAGACCCAGTACTTC
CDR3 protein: CASSLNPAGDQETQYF

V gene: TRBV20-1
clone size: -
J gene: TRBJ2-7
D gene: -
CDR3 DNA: TGCAGTGCTACAAAGCCTAGTGAGCAGTACTTC
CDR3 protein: CSATKPSEQYF

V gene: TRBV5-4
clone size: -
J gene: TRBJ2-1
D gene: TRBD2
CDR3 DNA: TGTGCCACCAAACCGGGACTAGCGGGAACAGGTGAGCAGTTCTTC
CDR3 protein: CATKPGLAGTGEQFF

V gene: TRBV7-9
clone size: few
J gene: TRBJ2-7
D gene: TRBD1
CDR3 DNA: TGTGCCAGCAGCTTAATAGATTGGGGACAGGGGACAGGGGAGCAGTACTTC
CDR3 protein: CASSLIDWGQGTGEQYF

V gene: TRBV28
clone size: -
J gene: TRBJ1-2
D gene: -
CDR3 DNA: TGTGCCAGCAGTTTTTCGGCTAACTATGGCTACACCTTC
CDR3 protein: CASSFSANYGYTF

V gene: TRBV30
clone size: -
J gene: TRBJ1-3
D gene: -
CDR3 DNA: TGTGCCTGGGACGAGGGTACAGGAAACACCATATATTTT
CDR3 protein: CAWDEGTGNTIYF

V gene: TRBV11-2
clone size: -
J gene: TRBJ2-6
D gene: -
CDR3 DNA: TGTGCCAGCAGCTTCGGGACATCTGGGGCCAACGTCCTGACTTTC
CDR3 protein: CASSFGTSGANVLTF

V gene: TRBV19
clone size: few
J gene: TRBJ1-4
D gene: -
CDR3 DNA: TGTGCCAGTAGTATCGATAGGGGCCGTGAAAAACTGTTTTTT
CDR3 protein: CASSIDRGREKLFF

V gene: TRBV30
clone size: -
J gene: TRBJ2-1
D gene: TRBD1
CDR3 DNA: TGTGCCTGGAGCCTCATGTATGGGACAGGAAAGGACTACAATGAGCAGTTCTTC
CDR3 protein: CAWSLMYGTGKDYNEQFF

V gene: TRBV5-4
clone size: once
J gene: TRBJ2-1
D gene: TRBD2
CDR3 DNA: TGTGCCAGCAGCATTAAGACTAGCGGACACAATGAGCAGTTCTTC
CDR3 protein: CASSIKTSGHNEQFF

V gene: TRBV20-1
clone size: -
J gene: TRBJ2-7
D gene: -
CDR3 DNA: TGCAGTGCCGGACAATACGAGCAGTACTTC
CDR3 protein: CSAGQYEQYF

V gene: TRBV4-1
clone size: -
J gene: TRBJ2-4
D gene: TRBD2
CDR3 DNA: TGCGCCAGCAGCCAAGTGGGACTAGCGGAAAACATTCAGTACTTC
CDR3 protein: CASSQVGLAENIQYF

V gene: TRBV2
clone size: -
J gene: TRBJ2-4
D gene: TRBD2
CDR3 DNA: TGTGCCAGCAGTGTACTAGCGGGAGTTCGAAACATTCAGTACTTC
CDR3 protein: CASSVLAGVRNIQYF

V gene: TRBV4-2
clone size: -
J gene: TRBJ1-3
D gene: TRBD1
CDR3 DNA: TGTGCCAGCAGCCCACGGACAGGGCCACGGCAAATGAACACCATATATTTT
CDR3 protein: CASSPRTGPRQMNTIYF

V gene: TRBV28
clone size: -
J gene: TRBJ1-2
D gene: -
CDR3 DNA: TGTGCCAGCAGTTCGGGAATCTACACCTTC
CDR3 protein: CASSSGIYTF

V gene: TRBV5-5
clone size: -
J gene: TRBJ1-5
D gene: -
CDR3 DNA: TGTGCCAGCAGCCTGACAGCGAGCAATCAGCCCCAGCATTTT
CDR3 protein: CASSLTASNQPQHF

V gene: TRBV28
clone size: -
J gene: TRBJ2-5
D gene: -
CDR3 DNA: TGTGCCAGCAGTTTAAGCGAGACCCAGTACTTC
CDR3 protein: CASSLSETQYF

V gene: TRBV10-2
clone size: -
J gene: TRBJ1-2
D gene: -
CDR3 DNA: TGCGCCAGCAGCAACACCCGCTATGGCTACACCTTC
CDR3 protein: CASSNTRYGYTF

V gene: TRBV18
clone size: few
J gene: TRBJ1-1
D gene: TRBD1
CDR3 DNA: TGTGCCAGCTCACCCCAGGGGGCATCCACTGAAGCTTTCTTT
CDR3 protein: CASSPQGASTEAFF